This T cell receptor beta chain was recorded in a study of blood T cell repertoires in COVID-19. Assay used: immunoSEQ multiplex PCR; TCRdb lists only in-frame clones, some missing. The sample has some 70,000 clones, around 86% seen once. CDR3 length: 13 residues. The germline V gene has CDR1 MNHEY and CDR2 SMNVEV (reference sequence). Deletions cut 7 bases from V and 4 bases from J, with 13 bases between. The rearrangement links TRBV27 to TRBJ1-1; D is possibly TRBD1 (6 bases). This receptor was obtained from a man aged 35-49 years with COVID-19, enrolled during active disease. The sequencing sample was made of peripheral blood. In nucleotides, the CDR3 is TGTGCCAGCACGCGGGGGCAGGGCACTGAAGCTTTCTTT. Its protein is CASTRGQGTEAFF.